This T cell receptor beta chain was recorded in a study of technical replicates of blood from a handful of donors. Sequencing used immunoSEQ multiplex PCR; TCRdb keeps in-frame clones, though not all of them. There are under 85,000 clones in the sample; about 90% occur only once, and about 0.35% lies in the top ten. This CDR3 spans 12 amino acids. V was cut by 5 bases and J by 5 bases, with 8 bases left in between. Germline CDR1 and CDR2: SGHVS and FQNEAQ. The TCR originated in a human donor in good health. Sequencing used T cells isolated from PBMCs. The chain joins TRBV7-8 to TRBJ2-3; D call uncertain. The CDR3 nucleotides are TGTGCCAGCAGCCCCGAGCTAGATACGCAGTATTTT. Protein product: CASSPELDTQYF.